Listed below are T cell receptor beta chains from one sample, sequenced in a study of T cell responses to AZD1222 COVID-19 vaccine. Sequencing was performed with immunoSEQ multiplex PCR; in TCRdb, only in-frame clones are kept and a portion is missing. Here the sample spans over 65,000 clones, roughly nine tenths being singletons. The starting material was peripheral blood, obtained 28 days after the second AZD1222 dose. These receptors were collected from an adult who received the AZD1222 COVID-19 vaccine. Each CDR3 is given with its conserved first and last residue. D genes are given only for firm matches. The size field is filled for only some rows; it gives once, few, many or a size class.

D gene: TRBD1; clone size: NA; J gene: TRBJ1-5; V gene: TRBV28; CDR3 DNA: TGTGCCAGCAGTCGAGGGACAGGGGGACAGCCCCAGCATTTT; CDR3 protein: CASSRGTGGQPQHF
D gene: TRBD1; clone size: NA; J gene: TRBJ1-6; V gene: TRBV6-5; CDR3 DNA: TGTGCCAGCAGTTACGGGGACAGGGCGAATTCACCCCTCCACTTT; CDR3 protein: CASSYGDRANSPLHF
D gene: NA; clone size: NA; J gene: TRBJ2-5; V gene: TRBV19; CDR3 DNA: TGTGCCAGTAGTACAAACAGGGAGAGAGGAGAGACCCAGTACTTC; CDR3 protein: CASSTNRERGETQYF
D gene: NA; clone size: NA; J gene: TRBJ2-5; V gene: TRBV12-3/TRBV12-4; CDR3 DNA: TGTGCCAGCAGGACACAAGAGACCCAGTACTTC; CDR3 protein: CASRTQETQYF
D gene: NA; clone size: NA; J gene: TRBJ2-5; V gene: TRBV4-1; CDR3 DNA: TGCGCCAGCAGCCAAGACAGGGAAGAGACCCAGTACTTC; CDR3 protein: CASSQDREETQYF
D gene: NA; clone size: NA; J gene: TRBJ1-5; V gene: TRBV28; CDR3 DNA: TGTGCCAGCACCCCAGCCCGTGCGGGCAGCAATCAGCCCCAGCATTTT; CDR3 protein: CASTPARAGSNQPQHF
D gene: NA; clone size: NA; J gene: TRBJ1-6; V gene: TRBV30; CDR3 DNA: TGTGCCTGGAATACGGGGGTGGCCTATAATTCACCCCTCCACTTT; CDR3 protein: CAWNTGVAYNSPLHF
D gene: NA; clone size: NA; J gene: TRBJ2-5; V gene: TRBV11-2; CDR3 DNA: TGTGCCAGCAGCTTAGATCTCCGGGGGGCTCACAAAGAGACCCAGTACTTC; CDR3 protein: CASSLDLRGAHKETQYF
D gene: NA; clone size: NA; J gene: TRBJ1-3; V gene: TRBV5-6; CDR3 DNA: TGTGCCAGCAGCTTAAGCGGTTCGAGCTCAGTCGGAAACACCATATATTTT; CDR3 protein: CASSLSGSSSVGNTIYF
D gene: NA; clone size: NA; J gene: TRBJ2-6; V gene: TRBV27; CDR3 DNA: TGTGCCAGCAGTCGGGTAACTGGGGCCAACGTCCTGACTTTC; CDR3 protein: CASSRVTGANVLTF
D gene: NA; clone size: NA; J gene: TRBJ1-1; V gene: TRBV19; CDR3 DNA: TGTGCCAGTAGTATCCGGGACACCGTGAACACTGAAGCTTTCTTT; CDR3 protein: CASSIRDTVNTEAFF
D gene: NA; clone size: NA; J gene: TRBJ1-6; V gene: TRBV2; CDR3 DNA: TGTGCCAGCAGTGAACAGGGGATAGCGTCACCCCTCCACTTT; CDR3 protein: CASSEQGIASPLHF
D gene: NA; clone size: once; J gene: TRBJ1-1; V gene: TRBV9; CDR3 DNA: TGTGCCAGCAGCCCCTACACGGGATTCACTGAAGCTTTCTTT; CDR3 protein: CASSPYTGFTEAFF
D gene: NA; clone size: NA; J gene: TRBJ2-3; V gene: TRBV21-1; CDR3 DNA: TGTGCCAGCAGCAGCGGGCGGCAGGGTCCGATCGGAGATACGCAGTATTTT; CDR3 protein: CASSSGRQGPIGDTQYF
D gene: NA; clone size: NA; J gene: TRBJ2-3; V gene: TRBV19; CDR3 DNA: TGTGCCAGTAGTATCTCAGGGGGCACAGATACGCAGTATTTT; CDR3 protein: CASSISGGTDTQYF
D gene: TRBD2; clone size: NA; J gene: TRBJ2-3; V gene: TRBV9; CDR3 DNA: TGTGCCAGCAGCGCTAGCGGGCGCACAGATACGCAGTATTTT; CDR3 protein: CASSASGRTDTQYF